This T cell receptor (beta chain) is from a study of molecular identifiers for immune sequencing clone quantification. The CDR3 consists of 15 residues. Germline-derived CDR1 and CDR2 are SGHTA and FQGNSA. This clonotype was counted a single time. No antigen is known for it. A much larger clone lies a single base off, so this may be a read error. The bulk TCR libraries were made with methods described before and with listed TCR primers. Each CDR3 protein is one row after TCRdb ran MiXCR on the PCR reads. The repertoire holds about 320,000 distinct CDR3 sequences, roughly 24% seen once, with about 0.71% in the top ten. Findings of the study overall: Reportedly, one cell's Jurkat TCR RNA was detected within 1,200,000 naive CD8 cells. Highly expanded clone sizes could be underestimated through barcode sharing by identical TCR molecules.

Isolation of naive CD8 T cells was achieved by sorting on a CD8+CD4-CCR7+CD45RA+ phenotype. Sequencing input: naive CD8+ T cells from blood, with Jurkat cell RNA spiked in. Subset noted: FACS-sorted CD8+CD4-CCR7+CD45RA+ naive T cells. The sequence was collected from a human donor in good health. Some libraries in this study had Jurkat cell RNA spiked in. The J gene is TRBJ2-5, the V gene TRBV7-2; D remains unclear. In DNA, the CDR3 is TGTGCCAGCAGCCGTTTTGACCTTCCTCAAGAGACCCAGTGCTTC. It codes for CASSRFDLPQETQCF. Full variable domain (outside the CDR3, taken from reference TRBV7-2 and TRBJ2-5): GAGVSQSPSNKVTEKGKDVELRCDPISGHTALYWYRQSLGQGLEFLIYFQGNSAPDKSGLPSDRFSAERTGGSVSTLTIQRTQQEDSAVYLCASSRFDLPQETQCFGPGTRLLVL.